Following are 24 T cell receptor beta chains from one sample sequenced in a study of CD8 T cells in Susac syndrome. Random-hexamer reverse transcription was applied to about 0.5 to 1 ug RNA. One entry per CDR3 protein, called by TCRdb with MiXCR from the immunoSEQ multiplex PCR reads. Of about 430,000 distinct CDR3 sequences detected, roughly 85% appear once; the ten largest clones hold 0.12%. Sequencing input: CD8+ T cells from PBMCs. The receptors were sampled from a human donor with multiple sclerosis.

This clonotype was seen only once. The chain joins TRBV20-1 to TRBJ2-7, with D tentatively TRBD1 (6 bases). The germline V gene has CDR1 DFQATT and CDR2 SNEGSKA (reference sequence). Trimming pared 0 bases from V and 2 bases from J, leaving 14 bases between. The CDR3 is 15 amino acids. CDR3 nucleotides: TGCAGTGCTAGAGAATTTTCGGACAGTACCTACGAGCAGTACTTC. It yields the protein CSAREFSDSTYEQYF.

The chain carries TRBV5-4 and TRBJ2-1, with D perhaps TRBD1 or TRBD2 (5 bases each). The V gene's germline CDR1 is SGHNT and CDR2 YYREEE (reference sequence). Deletions cut 4 bases from V and 7 bases from J, with 15 bases between. This CDR3 has 14 residues. The CDR3 bases are TGTGCCAGCAGCCCGGGACCCGGACTTAATGAGCAGTTCTTC. This translates into CASSPGPGLNEQFF.

The genes are TRBV29-1 and TRBJ2-1; TRBD1 matches at 9 bases. The CDR3 spans 16 residues. CDR1 is SQVTM, CDR2 ANQGSEA, per germline. With V trimmed by 2 bases and J by 9 bases, 14 bases remained unmatched. CDR3 region: CSVELLGDRGIGEQFF. CDR3 nucleotide sequence: TGCAGCGTTGAATTGTTAGGCGACAGGGGGATCGGTGAGCAGTTCTTC.

The rearrangement joins TRBV5-8 to TRBJ2-1, with D possibly matching TRBD2 (6 bases). The CDR3 has 16 amino acids. CDR1 is SGHTS and CDR2 is YDEGEE in the germline V gene. The germline V and J ends were trimmed by 4 bases and 0 bases, with 14 bases remaining between them. Here the CDR3 reads CASSLGLHSSYNEQFF. The CDR3 nucleotides read TGTGCCAGCAGCCTGGGACTCCATAGCTCCTACAATGAGCAGTTCTTC.

The V gene is TRBV6-2 or TRBV6-3, the J gene TRBJ2-1; the match to TRBD2 covers 12 bases. Germline CDR1 reads MNHEY; CDR2 reads SVGEGT. The CDR3 has 16 amino acids. The J segment lost 10 bases and the V segment lost 2 bases, leaving 9 bases of the junction unmatched. This CDR3 is CASSYTGLAGTWEQFF. For the CDR3, the DNA is TGTGCCAGCAGTTACACCGGACTAGCGGGAACTTGGGAGCAGTTCTTC.

This chain links TRBV18 with TRBJ2-1; D is possibly TRBD1 (5 bases). This CDR3 has 16 residues. V was pared by 3 bases and J by 5 bases, with 17 bases between. Germline V CDR1 and CDR2: KGHSH, LQKENI. CDR3 nucleotide sequence: TGTGCCAGCTCACCCACCGTAGGGGCGTCCCACAATGAGCAGTTCTTC. It specifies CASSPTVGASHNEQFF.

V is TRBV19 and J is TRBJ1-1; 9 positions match TRBD1. J gave up 0 bases and V 7 bases, and 12 bases lay outside the gene matches. The CDR3 covers 17 residues. Germline values: CDR1 LNHDA, CDR2 SQIVND (reference sequence). The CDR3 nucleotides read TGTGCCAGTACCGGAACAGGGGGCGAAATGATGAACACTGAAGCTTTCTTT. This gives the protein CASTGTGGEMMNTEAFF.

This chain joins TRBV19 and TRBJ2-1; no clear D. The CDR3 runs 12 residues. CDR1 is LNHDA and CDR2 is SQIVND in the germline V gene (reference sequence). Between the trimmed V and J ends, which lost 5 bases and 4 bases, there was a span of 6 bases. The DNA of the CDR3 is TGTGCCAGTAGTCCGCAATACAATGAGCAGTTCTTC. Translating gives CASSPQYNEQFF.

The genes are TRBV14 and TRBJ2-7; weak D call: TRBD2 (7 bases). The CDR3 contains 14 residues. The V end lost 2 bases, the J end lost 5 bases, and 13 bases lay between the germline ends. CDR1 and CDR2 (germline): SGHDN, FVKESK. CDR3 sequence: CASSQWGAGDEQYF. The DNA for the CDR3 is TGTGCCAGCAGCCAATGGGGGGCGGGAGACGAGCAGTACTTC. Together with reference TRBV14 and TRBJ2-7, the CDR3 gives the full variable domain: EAGVTQFPSHSVIEKGQTVTLRCDPISGHDNLYWYRRVMGKEIKFLLHFVKESKQDESGMPNNRFLAERTGGTYSTLKVQPAELEDSGVYFCASSQWGAGDEQYFGPGTRLTVT.

The J gene is TRBJ1-2, the V gene TRBV7-2; possible D gene TRBD1, 6 bases. CDR3 size: 16 residues. Trimming shortened V by 3 bases and J by 4 bases, and 18 bases separated the two germline ends. CDR1 and CDR2 from the germline V gene are SGHTA and FQGNSA. The CDR3 coding sequence is TGTGCCAGCAGCTTCCTTAGCTCAGGGGATTCCTATGGCTACACCTTC. Residues: CASSFLSSGDSYGYTF.

On this clonotype itself: At one of its ends the junction is not consistent with the germline gene, which may arise from a read error. This chain joins TRBV29-1 and TRBJ2-7; TRBD1 aligns across 9 bases. CDR3 length equals 13 residues. Germline V lookup: CDR1 SQVTM, CDR2 ANQGSEA. CDR3 sequence: CSVDLGQGNERYF. The DNA of the CDR3 is TGCAGCGTTGATCTCGGACAGGGGAACGAGCGGTACTTC.

The J gene is TRBJ2-1, the V gene TRBV16; D ambiguous. The length of the CDR3 is 15 residues. The germline V gene has CDR1 KGHSY and CDR2 FQNENV. V gave up 4 bases and J gave up 3 bases, with 13 bases separating them. This CDR3 is CASSRSFSIYNEQFF. In nucleotides, the CDR3 is TGTGCCAGCAGCCGATCATTCAGTATCTACAATGAGCAGTTCTTC.

The chain combines TRBV15 with TRBJ1-5; D is unresolved. CDR1 LNHNV and CDR2 YYDKDF come from the germline V gene (reference sequence). The CDR3 contains 15 residues. V was trimmed by 0 bases and J by 3 bases, leaving 9 bases between them. CDR3 nucleotide sequence: TGTGCCACCAGCAGAGATCGAGGGTTCAATCAGCCCCAGCATTTT. Translated: CATSRDRGFNQPQHF.

The chain recombines TRBV12-3 or TRBV12-4 with TRBJ2-6; D gene uncertain. Trimming took 1 base from V and 2 from J, leaving 6 bases between them. The CDR3 length is 15 residues. DNA for the CDR3: TGTGCCAGCAGTTTAGTTCCCCCTGGGGCCAACGTCCTGACTTTC. It translates to CASSLVPPGANVLTF.

This CDR3 is CASSPRLGGVVETQYF. The CDR3 bases are TGTGCCAGCAGTCCGCGGCTAGGGGGAGTGGTGGAGACCCAGTACTTC. The chain combines TRBV28 with TRBJ2-5, with a tentative D call TRBD1 (6 bases). Germline lookup yields CDR1 MDHEN and CDR2 SYDVKM. The CDR3 length is 16 residues. V was trimmed by 5 bases and J by 5 bases, leaving 21 bases between them.

V is TRBV12-3 or TRBV12-4 and J is TRBJ1-6; D unresolved. V was cut by 3 bases and J by 5 bases, with 20 bases left in between. The CDR3 length is 18 residues. Here the CDR3 reads CASSLGFATPADNSPLHF. The CDR3 DNA reads as TGTGCCAGCAGTTTGGGTTTTGCGACCCCGGCCGATAATTCACCCCTCCACTTT.

CDR3 protein: CASSYLGGSGNTIYF. CDR3 nucleotides: TGTGCCAGCAGTTATCTCGGAGGGTCCGGAAACACCATATATTTT. This chain uses TRBV6-5 with TRBJ1-3, with D unclear. The length of the CDR3 is 15 residues. The germline V gene encodes CDR1 MNHEY and CDR2 SVGAGI. The V gene lost 3 bases and the J gene lost 4 bases, with 13 bases spanning the gap.

The chain joins TRBV2 to TRBJ2-5, with 9 nucleotides matching TRBD1. CDR3 length: 17 amino acids. V lost 4 bases, J lost 2 bases, and 11 bases stayed unmatched. Germline CDR1 reads SNHLY; CDR2 reads FYNNEI. The CDR3 sequence is CASSGLWGDRVQETQYF. Here the CDR3 DNA reads TGTGCCAGCAGTGGGTTGTGGGGGGACAGGGTGCAAGAGACCCAGTACTTC.

This rearrangement joins TRBV19 to TRBJ1-1, with D unresolved. The CDR3 extends over 15 amino acids. The germline gives CDR1 LNHDA, CDR2 SQIVND (reference sequence). V was shortened by 1 base and J by 5 bases, with 14 bases between the two germline ends. The CDR3 region has the DNA TGTGCCAGTAGTATAGTATCAGGTCCGGGGACTGAAGCTTTCTTT. Its translation is CASSIVSGPGTEAFF.

Concerning this clonotype: This could be a read error, since a much larger clone is one nucleotide away. The J gene is TRBJ1-1, the V gene TRBV6-4; D not certain. Germline CDR1 is MRHNA and CDR2 is SNTAGT. V was pared by 6 bases and J by 1 base, with 9 bases between. This CDR3 has 13 residues. The CDR3 bases are TGTGCCAGCAGCCTACATGGGAACACTGAAGCTTTCTTT. Translated, it gives CASSLHGNTEAFF.

This rearrangement joins TRBV6-2 or TRBV6-3 to TRBJ2-7; D is unclear. This CDR3 contains 14 residues. The V end was cut by 0 bases, the J end by 3 bases, with 9 bases between. CDR1 and CDR2 (germline): MNHEY, SVGEGT. For the CDR3, the DNA is TGTGCCAGCAGTTACTCTCACGGAGTCTACGAGCAGTACTTC. Residues: CASSYSHGVYEQYF.

This clonotype has a handful of counts. The chain combines TRBV27 with TRBJ2-7, with D perhaps being TRBD1 or TRBD2 (5 bases each). V was shortened by 0 bases and J by 2 bases, with 8 bases between the two germline ends. The CDR3 runs 14 residues. Germline assignment: CDR1 MNHEY and CDR2 SMNVEV (reference sequence). The DNA for the CDR3 is TGTGCCAGCAGTTTATCGGGGGTAGCCTACGAGCAGTACTTC. This encodes CASSLSGVAYEQYF.

This chain connects TRBV28 to TRBJ2-7; unclear D gene. This CDR3 has 13 residues. In germline, CDR1 is MDHEN, CDR2 SYDVKM. V shed 1 base and J shed 5 bases, with 9 bases lying between them. CDR3 nucleotides: TGTGCCAGCAGTTTATTGGCTGGGAACGAGCAGTACTTC. Encoded protein: CASSLLAGNEQYF.

This chain uses TRBV20-1 with TRBJ2-7; no clear D. Trimming took 1 base from V and 6 from J, leaving 10 bases between them. This CDR3 region has 12 residues. Germline assignment: CDR1 DFQATT and CDR2 SNEGSKA (reference sequence). This CDR3 reads CSARGIRTEQYF. The CDR3 DNA follows: TGCAGTGCTAGAGGAATCCGGACCGAGCAGTACTTC.